This T cell receptor beta chain appears in the sequencing data of a study of blood T cell repertoires in COVID-19. CDR3 length: 13 residues. Germline assignment: CDR1 SGHVS and CDR2 FNYEAQ. V lost 1 base, J lost 5 bases, and 8 bases lay in between. Sequencing was performed with immunoSEQ multiplex PCR; in TCRdb, only in-frame clones are kept and a portion is missing. The sample includes about 270,000 clones, around 85% of them seen just once. Sample: peripheral blood. The chain recombines TRBV7-6 with TRBJ2-5, with D unclear. The TCR comes from a woman in her twenties or thirties with COVID-19, enrolled during active disease. The CDR3 region has the DNA TGTGCCAGCAGCTTAGAAGCGTCGGAGACCCAGTACTTC. Protein product: CASSLEASETQYF.